One sample yielded the 25 T cell receptor beta chains listed below, sequenced in a study of blood T cell repertoires in COVID-19. The data were produced by immunoSEQ multiplex PCR, yet TCRdb's version contains in-frame clones alone and is incomplete. The sample yields tens of thousands of clones, 80% to 90% seen once. Sequencing input: peripheral blood. The receptors were sampled from a man in his sixties with acute or convalescent COVID-19.

V is TRBV6-5 and J is TRBJ1-1; D is unclear. The CDR3 has 13 residues. V was shortened by 9 bases and J by 4 bases, with 15 bases between the two germline ends. From germline, CDR1 is MNHEY and CDR2 SVGAGI. CDR3 sequence reads: CASINELRTEAFF. In nucleotides, the CDR3 is TGTGCCAGTATCAACGAGCTGCGCACTGAAGCTTTCTTT.

To note about this clone: Different DNA sequences within this sample yield the same CDR3. The chain links TRBV4-3 to TRBJ2-7; D might be TRBD1 (6 bases). V lost 1 base and J 5 bases, leaving 15 bases between the germline ends. The V gene's germline CDR1 is LGHNA and CDR2 YSLEER. The CDR3 is made up of 15 amino acids. The CDR3 region has the DNA TGCGCCAGCAGCCAAGGAGTGGCAGGGGTGGACGAGCAGTACTTC. As protein: CASSQGVAGVDEQYF.

J is TRBJ1-6 and V is TRBV5-1; 7 positions agree with TRBD1. V was pared by 0 bases and J by 7 bases, with 4 bases of the junction left unmatched. The CDR3 sequence is 15 residues long. Germline CDR1 reads SGHRS; CDR2 reads YFSETQ. The CDR3 nucleotides read TGCGCCAGCAGCTTGGACAGGGGATGGAATTCACCCCTCCACTTT. Its translation is CASSLDRGWNSPLHF.

This clone was picked up a small number of times. The rearrangement links TRBV29-1 to TRBJ1-3; possible D gene TRBD1, 6 bases. Per germline, CDR1 SQVTM and CDR2 ANQGSEA. The CDR3 consists of 13 residues. V lost 2 bases to trimming and J lost 4 bases, with 9 bases between them. The CDR3: CSVEWQGGNTIYF. In DNA form, the CDR3 reads TGCAGCGTTGAATGGCAGGGGGGAAACACCATATATTTT.

The V gene is TRBV12-5, the J gene TRBJ1-1; TRBD1 might be the D (6 bases). The germline CDR1 and CDR2 sequences are LGHNT and FRNRAP. The CDR3 has 15 residues. Trimming took 3 bases from V and 3 from J, leaving 14 bases between them. CDR3 sequence: CASGFRRGGYTEAFF. DNA for the CDR3: TGTGCTAGTGGTTTCCGGAGGGGGGGATACACTGAAGCTTTCTTT. Based on the CDR3 plus reference TRBV12-5 and TRBJ1-1, the full variable domain is DARVTQTPRHKVTEMGQEVTMRCQPILGHNTVFWYRQTMMQGLELLAYFRNRAPLDDSGMPKDRFSAEMPDATLATLKIQPSEPRDSAVYFCASGFRRGGYTEAFFGQGTRLTVV.

V usage is TRBV2 and J usage is TRBJ2-6; no definite D call. CDR1 and CDR2 from the germline V gene are SNHLY and FYNNEI. The CDR3 is 14 residues long. V was trimmed by 4 bases and J by 0 bases, leaving 4 bases between them. The CDR3 here is CASSAYSGANVLTF. CDR3 DNA sequence: TGTGCCAGCAGTGCTTACTCTGGGGCCAACGTCCTGACTTTC. The full variable domain, rest sourced from reference TRBV2 and TRBJ2-6, is EPEVTQTPSHQVTQMGQEVILRCVPISNHLYFYWYRQILGQKVEFLVSFYNNEISEKSEIFDDQFSVERPDGSNFTLKIRSTKLEDSAMYFCASSAYSGANVLTFGAGSRLTVL.

The chain couples TRBV5-4 to TRBJ1-6; 7 bases agree with TRBD1. Looked up from germline, CDR1 is SGHNT and CDR2 is YYREEE (reference sequence). The CDR3 has 15 residues. V dropped 2 bases and J dropped 5; count of bases not matched to a gene: 4. CDR3 nucleotides: TGTGCCAGCAGCTTAGGGGGACAGAATAATTCACCCCTCCACTTT. Translating it yields CASSLGGQNNSPLHF.

The chain combines TRBV28 with TRBJ1-1; D unclear. Looked up from germline, CDR1 is MDHEN and CDR2 is SYDVKM. Trimming cost V 5 bases and J 3 bases, with 7 bases left between them. The CDR3 is made up of 12 amino acids. CDR3 coding DNA: TGTGCCAGCAGTAGTCAGGACACTGAAGCTTTCTTT. It encodes CASSSQDTEAFF.

The V and J genes are TRBV24-1 and TRBJ2-3; TRBD1 is a possible D gene (6 bases). CDR3 length: 14 amino acids. Trimming stripped 3 bases from V and 0 bases from J, with 6 bases between. Germline CDR1 and CDR2: KGHDR and SFDVKD. This CDR3 reads CATSDTGSTDTQYF. The CDR3 DNA reads TGTGCCACCAGTGATACAGGGAGCACAGATACGCAGTATTTT.

The rearrangement joins TRBV18 to TRBJ1-5; 7 bases agree with TRBD1. The CDR3 loop spans 16 amino acids. Unmatched junction bases numbered 7, after V lost 4 bases and J lost 1 base. Germline V gene sequence: CDR1 KGHSH, CDR2 LQKENI. The CDR3 loop is CASSQGAQSSNQPQHF. As DNA, the CDR3 is TGTGCCAGCTCACAGGGGGCTCAAAGCAGCAATCAGCCCCAGCATTTT.

The chain has TRBV18 and TRBJ1-4; no definite D call. This CDR3 is built from 14 residues. Deletions cut 3 bases from V and 8 bases from J, with 13 bases between. The germline V gene encodes CDR1 KGHSH and CDR2 LQKENI. The CDR3 spells CASSPVGGQEKLFF. DNA of the CDR3: TGTGCCAGCTCACCGGTGGGAGGGCAAGAAAAACTGTTTTTT.

The chain combines TRBV7-2 with TRBJ1-1; 10 bases align to TRBD1. The CDR3 spans 12 residues. From germline, CDR1 is SGHTA and CDR2 FQGNSA. With V trimmed by 5 bases and J by 9 bases, 3 bases remained unmatched. The CDR3 region is CASSRDRGQAFF. The CDR3 region has the DNA TGTGCCAGCAGCCGAGACAGGGGGCAAGCTTTCTTT.

This clone was seen more than once but under ten times. V and J are TRBV7-6 and TRBJ2-7, with 8 nucleotides matching TRBD1. The CDR3 runs 15 residues. The V gene's germline CDR1 is SGHVS and CDR2 FNYEAQ. Unmatched junction bases numbered 5, after V lost 1 base and J lost 3 bases. CDR3 nucleotide sequence: TGTGCCAGCAGCTTAGGGACAGGGTCGGGCTACGAGCAGTACTTC. Translated: CASSLGTGSGYEQYF.

CDR3 loop: CASSLRPGSGNTIYF. CDR3 bases: TGTGCCAGCAGTCTCCGCCCGGGCTCTGGAAACACCATATATTTT. V gene TRBV28 combines with J gene TRBJ1-3; no reliable D call. This CDR3 region has 15 residues. CDR1 and CDR2 from the germline V gene are MDHEN and SYDVKM. V shed 5 bases and J shed 0 bases, with 11 bases lying between them.

The rearrangement joins TRBV19 to TRBJ2-1; tentative D call: TRBD2 (6 bases). Trimming removed 3 bases from V and 6 bases from J, with 15 bases in between. The CDR3 runs to 15 residues. Germline CDR1 reads LNHDA; CDR2 reads SQIVND (reference sequence). The CDR3 protein is CASSIGRGLSNEQFF. CDR3 bases: TGTGCCAGTAGTATCGGGCGGGGTCTATCCAATGAGCAGTTCTTC.

The chain combines TRBV11-2 with TRBJ1-5; D not certain. The germline V gene encodes CDR1 SGHAT and CDR2 FQNNGV. The CDR3 has 13 residues. V was clipped by 0 bases and J by 4 bases, with 4 bases between them. The CDR3 region is CASSLDRNQPQHF. Here the CDR3 DNA reads TGTGCCAGCAGCTTAGATAGAAATCAGCCCCAGCATTTT.

This chain connects TRBV19 to TRBJ2-7; perhaps TRBD2 as D (5 bases). V was pared by 5 bases and J by 2 bases, with 19 bases between. The germline V gene encodes CDR1 LNHDA and CDR2 SQIVND (reference sequence). The CDR3 covers 16 residues. In nucleotides, the CDR3 is TGTGCCAGTAGTCCCGGACTGCCCGAGAGGGCCTACGAGCAGTACTTC. Its translation: CASSPGLPERAYEQYF.

The V gene is TRBV27, the J gene TRBJ2-7, with TRBD2 matching over 13 bases. V shed 5 bases and J 8 bases; nucleotides not matched to a gene: 9. This CDR3 is built from 15 residues. From germline, CDR1 is MNHEY and CDR2 SMNVEV (reference sequence). CDR3 amino acids: CASSPIGLAGDKQYF. The CDR3 DNA is TGTGCCAGCAGTCCGATCGGACTAGCGGGGGATAAGCAGTACTTC.

This chain uses TRBV9 with TRBJ2-7, with TRBD1 identical over 7 bases. Germline CDR1 reads SGDLS; CDR2 reads YYNGEE. V lost 3 bases, J lost 1 base, and 1 base stayed unmatched. This CDR3 region has 13 residues. The CDR3 sequence: CASSATGSYEQYF. The CDR3 DNA follows: TGTGCCAGCAGCGCGACAGGGTCCTACGAGCAGTACTTC.

J is TRBJ2-5 and V is TRBV4-2, with a possible D match to TRBD2 (5 bases). Per germline, CDR1 LGHNA and CDR2 YNFKEQ. The CDR3 runs 15 residues. V was trimmed by 0 bases and J by 2 bases, leaving 10 bases between them. Here the CDR3 reads CASSQEGAVQETQYF. The CDR3 DNA sequence: TGTGCCAGCAGCCAAGAAGGAGCGGTGCAAGAGACCCAGTACTTC.

The chain recombines TRBV28 with TRBJ2-7, with 11 bases that match TRBD1. The CDR3 totals 15 residues. Germline assignment: CDR1 MDHEN and CDR2 SYDVKM. V trimming: 7 bases; J trimming: 1 base; junction bases outside the gene matches: 6. CDR3 coding DNA: TGTGCCAGCAACAGGGACAGGGGGTTGTCCTACGAGCAGTACTTC. It encodes CASNRDRGLSYEQYF.

This chain connects TRBV7-2 to TRBJ1-2; D might be TRBD1 (6 bases). The CDR3 is made up of 14 amino acids. The ends were cut back, 1 base at V and 7 bases at J, with 13 bases in the middle. Germline lookup yields CDR1 SGHTA and CDR2 FQGNSA. This chain's CDR3 is CASSLDTHRVGYTF. CDR3 sequence (DNA): TGTGCCAGCAGCTTAGACACCCACAGGGTTGGCTACACCTTC.

This chain links TRBV28 with TRBJ1-3; TRBD1 might be the D (5 bases). The CDR3 consists of 14 residues. The V gene's germline CDR1 is MDHEN and CDR2 SYDVKM. The V gene lost 6 bases and the J gene lost 4 bases, with 13 bases spanning the gap. CDR3 region: CASRPGHGGNTIYF. The CDR3 DNA reads as TGTGCCAGCAGGCCAGGACATGGCGGAAACACCATATATTTT.

This clone showed up just a few times. The chain combines TRBV6-5 with TRBJ2-2; TRBD2 matches 8 bases. This CDR3 has 15 residues. Trimming removed 6 bases from V and 3 bases from J; junction bases left unmatched: 6. In germline, CDR1 is MNHEY, CDR2 SVGAGI. In DNA, the CDR3 is TGTGCCAGCAGCCATGCAGCGGGGGACACCGGGGAGCTGTTTTTT. This encodes CASSHAAGDTGELFF.

This clone was counted between two and nine times. This chain uses TRBV5-1 with TRBJ1-6; D is possibly TRBD1 (6 bases). Between the trimmed V and J ends, which lost 4 bases and 2 bases, there was a span of 16 bases. Germline assignment: CDR1 SGHRS and CDR2 YFSETQ. CDR3 length: 17 residues. The CDR3 protein is CASSGTSGDAYNSPLHF. The CDR3 region has the DNA TGCGCCAGCAGCGGAACGTCAGGGGACGCCTATAATTCACCCCTCCACTTT.